This T cell receptor beta chain was sequenced in a study of blood T cell repertoires in COVID-19. The CDR3 totals 15 residues. The V gene's germline CDR1 is MDHEN and CDR2 SYDVKM. V lost 2 bases and J 0 bases, leaving 10 bases between the germline ends. Sequencing used immunoSEQ multiplex PCR; TCRdb keeps in-frame clones, though not all of them. The sample carries 200,000 to 300,000 clones, 80% to 90% recorded once. The receptor was isolated from an elderly woman with COVID-19, enrolled during active disease. V usage is TRBV28 and J usage is TRBJ1-2; D gene unclear. The sample consisted of peripheral blood. This CDR3 is CASSLVRVTNYGYTF. The CDR3 DNA sequence: TGTGCCAGCAGTTTAGTCCGGGTAACTAACTATGGCTACACCTTC.